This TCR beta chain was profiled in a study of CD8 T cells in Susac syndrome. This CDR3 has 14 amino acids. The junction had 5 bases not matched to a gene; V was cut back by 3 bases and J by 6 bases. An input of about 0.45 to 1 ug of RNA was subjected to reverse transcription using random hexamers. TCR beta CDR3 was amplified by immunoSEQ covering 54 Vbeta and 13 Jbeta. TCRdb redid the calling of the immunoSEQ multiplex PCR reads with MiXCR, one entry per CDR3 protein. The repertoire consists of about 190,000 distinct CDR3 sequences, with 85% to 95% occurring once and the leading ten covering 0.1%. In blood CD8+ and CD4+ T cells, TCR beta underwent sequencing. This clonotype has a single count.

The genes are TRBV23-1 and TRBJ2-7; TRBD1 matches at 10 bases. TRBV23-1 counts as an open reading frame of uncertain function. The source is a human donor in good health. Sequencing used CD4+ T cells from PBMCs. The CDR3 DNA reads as TGCGCCAGCAGTCATGGCCGGGACAGGGGCGAGCAGTACTTC. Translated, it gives CASSHGRDRGEQYF.